The source of this TCR beta chain is a study of blood T cell repertoires in COVID-19. Losses at the gene ends were 6 bases for V and 4 bases for J; bases not matched to a gene: 4. The CDR3 covers 14 residues. Looked up from germline, CDR1 is SGHTA and CDR2 is FQGNSA. Under the authors' procedure: Reference gene primer amplification yielded estimated nucleated cell counts. Only in-frame clones appear in the TCRdb table, and some are missing; sequencing was by immunoSEQ multiplex PCR. V and J calls and clone size come straight from that table; D and trimming were deduced from the DNA. The data show around 260,000 clones, around 87% seen once. In Seattle, patients joined the study during active infection and were tracked longitudinally.

The clonotype comes from a woman in her sixties or seventies with COVID-19, enrolled during active disease. The specimen sequenced was peripheral blood. The chain links TRBV7-2 to TRBJ2-5; TRBD1 aligns across 11 bases. The CDR3: CASRRTGGRETQYF. The CDR3 nucleotides are TGTGCCAGCAGACGGACAGGGGGCAGAGAGACCCAGTACTTC.